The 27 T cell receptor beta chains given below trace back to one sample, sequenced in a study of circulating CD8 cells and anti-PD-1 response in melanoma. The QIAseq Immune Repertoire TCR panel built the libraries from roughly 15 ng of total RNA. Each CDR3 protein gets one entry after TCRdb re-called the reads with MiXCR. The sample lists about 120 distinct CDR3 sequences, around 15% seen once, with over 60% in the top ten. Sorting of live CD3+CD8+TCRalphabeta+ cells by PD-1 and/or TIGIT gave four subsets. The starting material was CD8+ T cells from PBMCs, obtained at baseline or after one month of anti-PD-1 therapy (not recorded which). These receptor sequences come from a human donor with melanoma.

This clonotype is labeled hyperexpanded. The CDR3 sequence is CASSEGLAGLQETQYF. CDR3 bases: TGTGCCAGCAGTGAGGGACTAGCGGGCTTACAAGAGACCCAGTACTTC. The chain carries TRBV27 and TRBJ2-5, with 12 bases aligning to TRBD2. This CDR3 spans 16 amino acids. Germline values: CDR1 MNHEY, CDR2 SMNVEV (reference sequence). J was trimmed by 2 bases and V by 5 bases; bases with no gene match: 6.

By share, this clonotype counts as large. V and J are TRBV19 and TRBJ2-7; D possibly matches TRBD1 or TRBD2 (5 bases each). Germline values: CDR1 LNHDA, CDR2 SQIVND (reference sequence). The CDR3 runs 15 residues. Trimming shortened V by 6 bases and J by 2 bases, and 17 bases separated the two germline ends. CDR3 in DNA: TGTGCCAGTAGCATCGTAGGGACGGGGCCCTACGAGCAGTACTTC. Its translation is CASSIVGTGPYEQYF.

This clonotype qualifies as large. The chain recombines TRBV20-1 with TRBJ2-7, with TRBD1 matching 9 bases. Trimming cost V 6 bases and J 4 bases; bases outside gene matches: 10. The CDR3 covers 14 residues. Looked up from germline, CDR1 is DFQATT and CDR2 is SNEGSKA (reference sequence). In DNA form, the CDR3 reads TGCAGTGCGGCGGGGACAGGGTTTTCATACGAGCAGTACTTC. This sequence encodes CSAAGTGFSYEQYF.

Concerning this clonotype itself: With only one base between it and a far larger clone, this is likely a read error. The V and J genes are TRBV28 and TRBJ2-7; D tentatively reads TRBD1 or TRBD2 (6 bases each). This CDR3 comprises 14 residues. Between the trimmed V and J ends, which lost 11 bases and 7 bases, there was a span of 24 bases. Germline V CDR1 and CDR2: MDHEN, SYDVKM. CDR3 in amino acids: CAASGVEGDNEQYF. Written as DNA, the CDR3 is TGTGCCGCTTCGGGGGTAGAAGGGGACAATGAGCAGTACTTC. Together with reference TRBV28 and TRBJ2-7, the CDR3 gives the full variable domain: DVKVTQSSRYLVKRTGEKVFLECVQDMDHENMFWYRQDPGLGLRLIYFSYDVKMKEKGDIPEGYSVSREKKERFSLILESASTNQTSMYLCAASGVEGDNEQYFGPGTRLTVT.

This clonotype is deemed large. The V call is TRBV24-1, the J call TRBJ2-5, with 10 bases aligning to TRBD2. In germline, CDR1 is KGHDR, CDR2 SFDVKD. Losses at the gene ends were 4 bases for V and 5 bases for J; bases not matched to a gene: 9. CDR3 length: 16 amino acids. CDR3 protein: CATSEIPTSGMETQYF. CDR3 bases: TGTGCCACCAGTGAAATCCCCACTAGCGGGATGGAGACCCAGTACTTC.

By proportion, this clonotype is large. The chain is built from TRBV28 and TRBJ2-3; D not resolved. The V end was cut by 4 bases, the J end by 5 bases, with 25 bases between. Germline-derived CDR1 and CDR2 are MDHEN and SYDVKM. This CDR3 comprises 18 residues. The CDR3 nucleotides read TGTGCCAGCAGTTCCCCATATGGAAAAGGACGTGGTGGAGATACGCAGTATTTT. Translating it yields CASSSPYGKGRGGDTQYF.

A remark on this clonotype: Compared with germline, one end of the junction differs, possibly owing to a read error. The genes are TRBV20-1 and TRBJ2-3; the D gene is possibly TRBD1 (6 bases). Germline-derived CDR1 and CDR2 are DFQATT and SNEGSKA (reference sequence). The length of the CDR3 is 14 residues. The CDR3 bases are TGCAGTGGGGGGATGACAGGTTTATCAGATACGCAGTACTTT. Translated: CSGGMTGLSDTQYF.

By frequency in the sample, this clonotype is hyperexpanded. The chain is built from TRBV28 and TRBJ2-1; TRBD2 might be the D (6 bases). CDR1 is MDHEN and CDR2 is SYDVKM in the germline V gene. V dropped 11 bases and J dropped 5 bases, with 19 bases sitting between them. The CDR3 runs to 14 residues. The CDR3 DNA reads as TGTGCCGCTTCGGGGGTAGAAGGGGACAATGAGCAGTTCTTC. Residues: CAASGVEGDNEQFF.

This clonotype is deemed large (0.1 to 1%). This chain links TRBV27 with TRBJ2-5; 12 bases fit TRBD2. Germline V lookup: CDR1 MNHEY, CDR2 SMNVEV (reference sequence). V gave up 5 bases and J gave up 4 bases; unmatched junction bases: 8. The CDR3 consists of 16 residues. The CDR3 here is CASSEGLAGLLETQYF. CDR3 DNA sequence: TGTGCCAGCAGTGAGGGACTAGCGGGTCTGTTAGAGACCCAGTACTTC.

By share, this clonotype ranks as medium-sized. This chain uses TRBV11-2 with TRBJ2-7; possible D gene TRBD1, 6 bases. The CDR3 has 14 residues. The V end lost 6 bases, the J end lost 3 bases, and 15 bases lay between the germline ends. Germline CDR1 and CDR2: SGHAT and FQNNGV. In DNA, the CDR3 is TGTGCCAGCAGAGATCCGGGACAAGACTACGAGCAGTACTTC. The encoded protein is CASRDPGQDYEQYF. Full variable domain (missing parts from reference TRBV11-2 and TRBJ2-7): EAGVAQSPRYKIIEKRQSVAFWCNPISGHATLYWYQQILGQGPKLLIQFQNNGVVDDSQLPKDRFSAERLKGVDSTLKIQPAKLEDSAVYLCASRDPGQDYEQYFGPGTRLTVT.

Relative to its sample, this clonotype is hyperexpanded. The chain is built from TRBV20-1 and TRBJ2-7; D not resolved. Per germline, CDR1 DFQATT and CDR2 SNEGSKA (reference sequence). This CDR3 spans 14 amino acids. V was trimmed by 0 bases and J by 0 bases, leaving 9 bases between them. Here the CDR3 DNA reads TGCAGTGCTAGAGATGCCGGAGCCTCCTACGAGCAGTACTTC. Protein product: CSARDAGASYEQYF.

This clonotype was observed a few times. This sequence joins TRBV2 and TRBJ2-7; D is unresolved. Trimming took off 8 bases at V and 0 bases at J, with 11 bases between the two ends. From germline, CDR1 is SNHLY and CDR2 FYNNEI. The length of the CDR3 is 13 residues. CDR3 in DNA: TGTGCCAGCCCGGTCCAAAGCTCCTACGAGCAGTACTTC. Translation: CASPVQSSYEQYF. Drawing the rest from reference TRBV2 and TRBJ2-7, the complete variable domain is EPEVTQTPSHQVTQMGQEVILRCVPISNHLYFYWYRQILGQKVEFLVSFYNNEISEKSEIFDDQFSVERPDGSNFTLKIRSTKLEDSAMYFCASPVQSSYEQYFGPGTRLTVT.

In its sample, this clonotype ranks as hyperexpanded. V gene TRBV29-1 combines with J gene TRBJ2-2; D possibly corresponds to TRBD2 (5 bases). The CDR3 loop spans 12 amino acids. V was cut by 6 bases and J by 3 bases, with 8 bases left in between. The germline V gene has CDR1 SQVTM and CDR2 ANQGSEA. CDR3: CSVRRYTGELFF. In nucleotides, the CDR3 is TGCAGCGTCAGGAGGTACACCGGGGAGCTGTTTTTT.

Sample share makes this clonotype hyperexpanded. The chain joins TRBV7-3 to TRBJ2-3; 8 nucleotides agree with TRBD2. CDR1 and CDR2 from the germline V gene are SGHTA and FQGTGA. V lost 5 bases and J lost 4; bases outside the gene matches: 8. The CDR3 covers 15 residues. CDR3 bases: TGTGCCAGCAGCCGACTAGCGCTTTCAGCAGATACGCAGTATTTT. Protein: CASSRLALSADTQYF.

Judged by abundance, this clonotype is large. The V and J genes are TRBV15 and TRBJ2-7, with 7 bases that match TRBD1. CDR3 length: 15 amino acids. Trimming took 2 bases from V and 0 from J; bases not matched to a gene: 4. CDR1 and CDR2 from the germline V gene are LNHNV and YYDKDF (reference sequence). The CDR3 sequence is CATSRLRDSSYEQYF. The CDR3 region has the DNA TGTGCCACCAGCAGACTCCGGGACAGCTCCTACGAGCAGTACTTC.

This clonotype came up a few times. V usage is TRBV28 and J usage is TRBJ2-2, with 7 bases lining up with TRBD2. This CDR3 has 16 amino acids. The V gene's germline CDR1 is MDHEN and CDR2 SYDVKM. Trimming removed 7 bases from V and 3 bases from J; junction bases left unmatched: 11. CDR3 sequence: CASITDRGRDTGELFF. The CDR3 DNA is TGTGCCAGCATCACCGATCGGGGGAGGGACACCGGGGAGCTGTTTTTT.

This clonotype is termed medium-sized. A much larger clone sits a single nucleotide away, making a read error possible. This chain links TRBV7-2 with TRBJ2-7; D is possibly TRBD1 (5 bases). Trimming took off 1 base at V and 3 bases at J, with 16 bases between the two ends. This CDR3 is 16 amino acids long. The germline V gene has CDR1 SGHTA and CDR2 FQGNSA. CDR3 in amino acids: CASSLEGSGRFYEQYF. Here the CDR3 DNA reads TGTGCCAGCAGCTTAGAGGGGTCGGGCCGCTTCTACGAGCAGTACTTC.

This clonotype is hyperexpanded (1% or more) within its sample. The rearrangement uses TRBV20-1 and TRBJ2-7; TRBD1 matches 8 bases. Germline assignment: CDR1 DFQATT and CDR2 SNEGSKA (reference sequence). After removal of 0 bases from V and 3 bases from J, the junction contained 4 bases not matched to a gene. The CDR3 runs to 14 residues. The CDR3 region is CSARDAGGHYEQYF. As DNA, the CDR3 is TGCAGTGCTAGAGACGCAGGGGGCCACTACGAGCAGTACTTC.

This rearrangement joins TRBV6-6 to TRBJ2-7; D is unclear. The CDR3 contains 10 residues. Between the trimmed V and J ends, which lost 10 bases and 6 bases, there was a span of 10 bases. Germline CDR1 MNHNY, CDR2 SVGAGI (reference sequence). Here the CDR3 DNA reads TGTGCCACCGGGTGGGGCGAGCAGTACTTC. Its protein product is CATGWGEQYF.

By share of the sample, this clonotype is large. CDR3 region: CASLGGTGELFF. The CDR3 bases are TGTGCTAGCCTCGGGGGTACCGGGGAGCTGTTTTTT. The rearrangement joins TRBV12-5 to TRBJ2-2; D is possibly TRBD2 (6 bases). V was clipped by 9 bases and J by 5 bases, with 10 bases between them. The CDR3 has 12 residues. Germline lookup yields CDR1 LGHNT and CDR2 FRNRAP.

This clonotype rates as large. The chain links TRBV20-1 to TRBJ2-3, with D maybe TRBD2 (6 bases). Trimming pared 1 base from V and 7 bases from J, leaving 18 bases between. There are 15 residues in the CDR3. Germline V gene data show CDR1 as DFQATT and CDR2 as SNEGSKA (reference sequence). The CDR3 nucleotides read TGCAGTGCTAGAGGGACCGCCGGCGGGGCATATACGCAGTATTTT. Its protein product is CSARGTAGGAYTQYF.

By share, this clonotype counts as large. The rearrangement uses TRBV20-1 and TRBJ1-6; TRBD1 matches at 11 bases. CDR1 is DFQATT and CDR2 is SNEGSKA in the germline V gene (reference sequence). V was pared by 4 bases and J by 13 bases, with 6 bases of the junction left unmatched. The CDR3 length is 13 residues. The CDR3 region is CSAMGTGGDPLHF. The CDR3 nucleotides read TGCAGTGCTATGGGGACAGGGGGGGATCCCCTCCACTTT.

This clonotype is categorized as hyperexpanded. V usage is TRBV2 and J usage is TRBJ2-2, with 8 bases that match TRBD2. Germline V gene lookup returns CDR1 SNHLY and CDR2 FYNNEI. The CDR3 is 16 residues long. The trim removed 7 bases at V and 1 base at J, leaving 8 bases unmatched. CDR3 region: CASTGREGLNTGELFF. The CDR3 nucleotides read TGTGCCAGCACCGGGAGGGAGGGATTGAACACCGGGGAGCTGTTTTTT.

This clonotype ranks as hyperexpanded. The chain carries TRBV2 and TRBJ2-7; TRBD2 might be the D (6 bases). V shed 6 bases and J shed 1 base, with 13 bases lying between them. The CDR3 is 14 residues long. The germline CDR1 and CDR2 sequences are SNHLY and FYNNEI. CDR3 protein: CASSSSAASYEQYF. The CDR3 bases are TGTGCCAGCAGCTCTAGCGCCGCGTCCTACGAGCAGTACTTC.

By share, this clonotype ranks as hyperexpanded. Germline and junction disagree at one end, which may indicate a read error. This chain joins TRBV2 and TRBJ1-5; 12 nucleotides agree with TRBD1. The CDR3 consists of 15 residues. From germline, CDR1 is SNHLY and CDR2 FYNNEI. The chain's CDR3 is CASREGTGGFQPQHF. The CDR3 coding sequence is TGTGCCAGCAGGGAAGGGACAGGGGGCTTTCAGCCCCAGCATTTT.

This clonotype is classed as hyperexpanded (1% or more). The CDR3 reads CASSDQSMSYEQYF. The CDR3 DNA reads TGTGCCAGCAGTGACCAGTCTATGTCCTACGAGCAGTACTTC. The chain recombines TRBV2 with TRBJ2-7, with D hard to call. Trimming took off 3 bases at V and 1 base at J, with 10 bases between the two ends. The V gene's germline CDR1 is SNHLY and CDR2 FYNNEI. The CDR3 is 14 residues long.

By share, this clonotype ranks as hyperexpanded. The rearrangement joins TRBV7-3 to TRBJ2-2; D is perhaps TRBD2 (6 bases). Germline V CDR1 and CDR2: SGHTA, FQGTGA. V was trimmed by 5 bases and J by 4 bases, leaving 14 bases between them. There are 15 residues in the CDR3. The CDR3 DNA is TGTGCCAGCAGCCGGCTAGCGAGAGGCACCGGGGAGCTGTTTTTT. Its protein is CASSRLARGTGELFF.